The T cell receptor (beta chain) described here comes from a study of blood T cell repertoires in COVID-19. V dropped 4 bases and J dropped 4 bases, with 11 bases sitting between them. CDR1 and CDR2 from the germline V gene are LGHDT and YNNKEL (reference sequence). The CDR3 has 14 residues. In the original workflow: For nucleated cells, counts were estimated from reference gene primer amplification. Some clones are missing from TCRdb's copy, which holds only in-frame ones; the method was immunoSEQ multiplex PCR. Clone size and the V and J calls come from that table; the DNA yielded D and trimming. The sample has 400,000 to 450,000 clones; around 91% are singletons. Cohort assignment relied on participant-reported clinical history.

The sample taken for sequencing was PBMCs or T cells enriched from blood (not recorded which). The sequence was collected from a man aged 18 to 35 who had recovered from COVID-19. This chain uses TRBV3-1 (or the pseudogene TRBV3-2) with TRBJ1-5; a weak D match, TRBD1 (6 bases). Written as DNA, the CDR3 is TGTGCCAGCAGCCCCGGACAGATTAATCAGCCCCAGCATTTT. Translating gives CASSPGQINQPQHF.